This TCR beta chain was sequenced for a study of blood T cell repertoires in COVID-19. Sequencing was performed with immunoSEQ multiplex PCR; in TCRdb, only in-frame clones are kept and a portion is missing. The table has approximately 360,000 clones, more than 70% seen once. V was pared by 10 bases and J by 6 bases, with 15 bases between. From germline, CDR1 is SEHNR and CDR2 FQNEAQ (reference sequence). This CDR3 is 12 amino acids long. The chain recombines TRBV7-9 with TRBJ1-2, with D possibly matching TRBD1 (6 bases). The receptor was derived from a man aged 35-49 years in a cohort exposed to, infected with or recovered from COVID-19 (not recorded which). The sequencing input was PBMCs or T cells enriched from blood (not recorded which). CDR3 sequence reads: CAILRGEDGYTF. CDR3 sequence (DNA): TGTGCCATACTCAGGGGAGAGGATGGCTACACCTTC.